The 24 T cell receptor beta chains listed next were all sequenced from one sample in a study of human thymus T cells. Corrective heart surgery yielded the resections from which the thymus tissue came. The protocol was immunoSEQ multiplex PCR, while the TCRdb copy is restricted to in-frame clones and leaves out a portion. The sample lists about 130,000 clones, over 85% occurring once. Sequencing was performed on thymus tissue. These receptors were obtained from a boy less than two years old with a congenital heart defect but otherwise immunologically healthy.

This clone is a singleton in its sample. The chain has TRBV4-3 and TRBJ1-6; no clear D gene. Germline CDR1 reads LGHNA; CDR2 reads YSLEER. The V end was cut by 2 bases, the J end by 7 bases, with 9 bases between. This CDR3 is 14 amino acids long. The DNA for the CDR3 is TGCGCCAGCAGCCAAACCTCCCCCAATTCACCCCTCCACTTT. This gives the protein CASSQTSPNSPLHF.

The rearrangement links TRBV6-1 to TRBJ1-1; the D gene is possibly TRBD1 (5 bases). The ends were cut back, 2 bases at V and 0 bases at J, with 10 bases in the middle. Germline V gene lookup returns CDR1 MNHNS and CDR2 SASEGT. The CDR3 extends over 15 amino acids. CDR3 DNA: TGTGCCAGCAGTGAACGGGACGGTGTGAACACTGAAGCTTTCTTT. As protein: CASSERDGVNTEAFF.

The chain uses TRBV14 and TRBJ2-5; D not resolved. Germline CDR1 SGHDN, CDR2 FVKESK. The CDR3 runs to 11 residues. Trimming removed 1 base at V and 10 bases at J, with 7 bases between. The CDR3 loop is CASSQGRDQYF. CDR3 bases: TGTGCCAGCAGCCAAGGAAGGGACCAGTACTTC.

V usage is TRBV4-1 and J usage is TRBJ2-2, with 8 bases lining up with TRBD1. The CDR3 extends over 19 amino acids. CDR1 is MGHRA, CDR2 YSYEKL, per germline. The ends lost 2 bases at V and 4 bases at J; junction bases unmatched: 15. As DNA, the CDR3 is TGCGCCAGCAGCCAACACATGACAGGGGACGAGGGCGGCACCGGGGAGCTGTTTTTT. Its protein product is CASSQHMTGDEGGTGELFF.

The chain links TRBV19 to TRBJ2-3; 9 positions agree with TRBD2. The CDR3 has 16 residues. Germline CDR1 reads LNHDA; CDR2 reads SQIVND (reference sequence). Germline trimming cut 3 bases from V and 4 bases from J; bases unmatched to any gene: 8. In nucleotides, the CDR3 is TGTGCCAGTAGTATGGAGGGCGGGGGGGCCTCAGATACGCAGTATTTT. Translated, it gives CASSMEGGGASDTQYF.

The genes are TRBV11-3 and TRBJ1-2; D not certain. The germline V and J ends were trimmed by 0 bases and 2 bases, with 4 bases remaining between them. Germline CDR1 SGHNT, CDR2 YENEEA. This CDR3 comprises 13 residues. CDR3 amino acids: CASSLEQNYGYTF. CDR3 nucleotide sequence: TGTGCCAGCAGCTTAGAACAGAACTATGGCTACACCTTC.

The rearrangement uses TRBV5-6 and TRBJ2-5; weak D call: TRBD1 (6 bases). The CDR3 covers 16 residues. V was cut by 4 bases and J by 4 bases, with 20 bases left in between. CDR1 is SGHDT and CDR2 is YYEEEE in the germline V gene. Written as DNA, the CDR3 is TGTGCCAGCAGCATTTACAGGGATAGCCCCCCAGAGACCCAGTACTTC. It yields the protein CASSIYRDSPPETQYF.

The chain joins TRBV20-1 to TRBJ1-2; D call uncertain. This CDR3 is built from 10 residues. Trimming stripped 3 bases from V and 7 bases from J, with 6 bases between. CDR1 and CDR2 from the germline V gene are DFQATT and SNEGSKA (reference sequence). This chain's CDR3 is CSASGVGYTF. The CDR3 nucleotides are TGCAGTGCTAGCGGCGTTGGCTACACCTTC.

V is TRBV4-1 and J is TRBJ1-6; D not certain. This CDR3 has 16 residues. Germline V lookup: CDR1 MGHRA, CDR2 YSYEKL. V was pared by 4 bases and J by 0 bases, with 10 bases between. The DNA for the CDR3 is TGCGCCAGCAGCCGTGGGGAGAGCTCCTATAATTCACCCCTCCACTTT. Translated, it gives CASSRGESSYNSPLHF.

The chain employs TRBV7-9 and TRBJ1-6; D is possibly TRBD1 (5 bases). Deletions cut 5 bases from V and 0 bases from J, with 14 bases between. There are 17 residues in the CDR3. Germline V gene sequence: CDR1 SEHNR, CDR2 FQNEAQ (reference sequence). The CDR3 bases are TGTGCCAGCAGCGACACGGGGGAAGGCTCCTATAATTCACCCCTCCACTTT. Translating gives CASSDTGEGSYNSPLHF. Drawing the rest from reference TRBV7-9 and TRBJ1-6, the complete variable domain is DTGVSQNPRHKITKRGQNVTFRCDPISEHNRLYWYRQTLGQGPEFLTYFQNEAQLEKSRLLSDRFSAERPKGSFSTLEIQRTEQGDSAMYLCASSDTGEGSYNSPLHFGNGTRLTVT.

The chain uses TRBV4-3 and TRBJ2-2; D unresolved. Germline V gives CDR1 LGHNA, CDR2 YSLEER. This CDR3 is 16 amino acids long. V was cut by 2 bases and J by 6 bases, with 16 bases left in between. This chain's CDR3 is CASSQNFPALAGELFF. The CDR3 nucleotides read TGCGCCAGCAGCCAAAATTTCCCAGCTCTTGCCGGGGAGCTGTTTTTT.

The chain is built from TRBV5-1 and TRBJ2-1; 8 bases line up with TRBD2. CDR1 is SGHRS, CDR2 YFSETQ, per germline. The CDR3 is 13 amino acids. The trim removed 7 bases at V and 5 bases at J, leaving 5 bases unmatched. The CDR3, as DNA: TGCGCCAGCCGGCATAGCGGGGACAATGAGCAGTTCTTC. Protein sequence: CASRHSGDNEQFF.

V gene TRBV7-2 combines with J gene TRBJ2-5; D uncertain. This CDR3 has 14 residues. Germline CDR1 and CDR2: SGHTA and FQGNSA. Deletions cut 2 bases from V and 5 bases from J, with 12 bases between. CDR3 in amino acids: CASSLLRDLETQYF. CDR3 nucleotides: TGTGCCAGCAGCTTACTTCGAGATTTGGAGACCCAGTACTTC.

The J gene is TRBJ1-2, the V gene TRBV28; perhaps TRBD1 as D (5 bases). V lost 4 bases and J lost 1, with 16 bases in between. The V gene's germline CDR1 is MDHEN and CDR2 SYDVKM. The CDR3 runs to 16 residues. The CDR3 loop reads CASSSSVRTFNYGYTF. The CDR3, as DNA: TGTGCCAGCAGTTCAAGCGTCAGGACATTTAACTATGGCTACACCTTC.

This clone was recorded once. The V and J genes are TRBV2 and TRBJ1-2; 10 bases are a match to TRBD1. This CDR3 contains 15 residues. V trimming: 3 bases; J trimming: 6 bases; junction bases outside the gene matches: 7. CDR1 is SNHLY, CDR2 FYNNEI, per germline. The CDR3 region has the DNA TGTGCCAGCAGTGACCTGGGACAGGGGCTCGATGGCTACACCTTC. Encoded protein: CASSDLGQGLDGYTF.

The CDR3 nucleotides are TGTGCCAGCAGCCAAGTTGGTGTCAATTGGGGGGTGTGGGGCTATGGCTACACCTTC. Amino acids: CASSQVGVNWGVWGYGYTF. V gene TRBV4-2 combines with J gene TRBJ1-2, with D maybe TRBD1 (5 bases). Trimming shortened V by 1 base and J by 4 bases, and 25 bases separated the two germline ends. The CDR3 is 19 amino acids. Per the germline V gene, CDR1 is LGHNA and CDR2 is YNFKEQ.

This chain connects TRBV20-1 to TRBJ2-1; D may correspond to TRBD1 or TRBD2 (5 bases each). Germline CDR1 reads DFQATT; CDR2 reads SNEGSKA (reference sequence). V was clipped by 1 base and J by 7 bases, with 5 bases between them. The CDR3 consists of 11 residues. The CDR3 nucleotides are TGCAGTGCTAGAGGGGGGAATGAGCAGTTCTTC. It is translated as CSARGGNEQFF.

This chain uses TRBV7-2 with TRBJ2-7; 7 bases align to TRBD2. The ends lost 0 bases at V and 0 bases at J; junction bases unmatched: 5. The CDR3 has 16 residues. The germline CDR1 and CDR2 sequences are SGHTA and FQGNSA. For the CDR3, the DNA is TGTGCCAGCAGCTTAGCGCGGGGACTAACCTCCTACGAGCAGTACTTC. This translates into CASSLARGLTSYEQYF.

The chain uses TRBV13 and TRBJ1-4; D perhaps matches TRBD1 (6 bases). The V end lost 0 bases, the J end lost 9 bases, and 23 bases lay between the germline ends. The CDR3 is made up of 18 amino acids. CDR1 PRHDT and CDR2 FYEKMQ come from the germline V gene (reference sequence). The chain's CDR3 is CASSLGSSGGPQAQKLFF. CDR3 DNA sequence: TGTGCCAGCAGCTTAGGATCATCGGGGGGGCCTCAAGCTCAAAAACTGTTTTTT.

This sequence joins TRBV5-1 and TRBJ2-7; 7 bases agree with TRBD2. V was clipped by 0 bases and J by 2 bases; unmatched bases: 5. Looked up from germline, CDR1 is SGHRS and CDR2 is YFSETQ. The CDR3 consists of 15 residues. The CDR3: CASSLGGSKTYEQYF. The DNA for the CDR3 is TGCGCCAGCAGCTTGGGCGGGAGCAAAACCTACGAGCAGTACTTC. The full variable domain, its missing parts supplied by reference TRBV5-1 and TRBJ2-7, is KAGVTQTPRYLIKTRGQQVTLSCSPISGHRSVSWYQQTPGQGLQFLFEYFSETQRNKGNFPGRFSGRQFSNSRSEMNVSTLELGDSALYLCASSLGGSKTYEQYFGPGTRLTVT.

This clone was picked up one time. The chain employs TRBV29-1 and TRBJ2-7; D is undetermined. Trimming stripped 3 bases from V and 2 bases from J, with 14 bases between. CDR1 SQVTM and CDR2 ANQGSEA come from the germline V gene. The CDR3 runs to 14 residues. Written as DNA, the CDR3 is TGCAGCGTTGAGTACGCAAGACGGCCCTACGAGCAGTACTTC. Translated, it gives CSVEYARRPYEQYF.

This CDR3 is CAVEDSFAGYGYTF. DNA for the CDR3: TGTGCCGTTGAGGACAGTTTCGCGGGGTATGGCTACACCTTC. The chain combines TRBV11-2 with TRBJ1-2; D is perhaps TRBD1 (6 bases). Trimming took 11 bases from V and 5 from J, leaving 21 bases between them. This CDR3 region has 14 residues. Germline assignment: CDR1 SGHAT and CDR2 FQNNGV. Full variable domain (remainder filled in from reference TRBV11-2 and TRBJ1-2): EAGVAQSPRYKIIEKRQSVAFWCNPISGHATLYWYQQILGQGPKLLIQFQNNGVVDDSQLPKDRFSAERLKGVDSTLKIQPAKLEDSAVYLCAVEDSFAGYGYTFGSGTRLTVV.

The J gene is TRBJ2-1, the V gene TRBV7-3; D ambiguous. The germline V and J ends were trimmed by 5 bases and 5 bases, with 10 bases remaining between them. In germline, CDR1 is SGHTA, CDR2 FQGTGA. The CDR3 runs to 13 residues. The CDR3 loop reads CASSLIGDNEQFF. The CDR3 DNA is TGTGCCAGCAGCCTGATAGGAGACAATGAGCAGTTCTTC.

The V call is TRBV30, the J call TRBJ1-5; 8 bases are shared with TRBD1. The CDR3 totals 18 residues. Unmatched junction bases numbered 14, after V lost 4 bases and J lost 0 bases. The germline V gene encodes CDR1 GTSNPN and CDR2 SVGIG (reference sequence). The CDR3 region has the DNA TGTGCCTGGACTGGACAGGGACCCCCTTTTCATAGCAATCAGCCCCAGCATTTT. Translating it yields CAWTGQGPPFHSNQPQHF.